The 26 T cell receptor beta chains given below trace back to one sample, sequenced in a study of neurological immune-mediated disorders. Each CDR3 protein is one row after TCRdb ran MiXCR on the 5' RACE reads. The data contain more than 20,000 distinct CDR3 sequences, around 15% of them singletons. Material for sequencing was PBMCs. These receptors all come from a woman aged 40 to 50 with HTLV-1-associated myelopathy (HAM/TSP).

This clonotype has ten or more counts. The V and J genes are TRBV5-1 and TRBJ2-1; 7 bases line up with TRBD2. The J segment lost 0 bases and the V segment lost 4 bases, leaving 4 bases of the junction unmatched. There are 15 residues in the CDR3. Per the germline V gene, CDR1 is SGHRS and CDR2 is YFSETQ. CDR3 loop: CASSDGGSSYNEQFF. The CDR3 nucleotides are TGCGCCAGCAGCGACGGGGGGAGCTCCTACAATGAGCAGTTCTTC.

This clonotype showed up many times. V usage is TRBV7-2 and J usage is TRBJ2-1, with 11 bases matching TRBD2. J lost 5 bases, V lost 5 bases, and 8 bases had no gene match. This CDR3 has 16 amino acids. Germline values: CDR1 SGHTA, CDR2 FQGNSA. CDR3 sequence (DNA): TGTGCCAGCAGCCAAGCTAGCGGGGGGACCCACAATGAGCAGTTCTTC. Its translation is CASSQASGGTHNEQFF.

Ten or more counts support this clonotype. This rearrangement joins TRBV29-1 to TRBJ1-1; 7 bases align to TRBD1. Per germline, CDR1 SQVTM and CDR2 ANQGSEA. V shed 4 bases, J shed 1 base, and the junction held 6 bases outside the gene matches. The CDR3 has 14 amino acids. The CDR3 bases are TGCAGCGTTGGGGATCGACAGGGGAACACTGAAGCTTTCTTT. This gives the protein CSVGDRQGNTEAFF. Based on the CDR3 plus reference TRBV29-1 and TRBJ1-1, the full variable domain is SAVISQKPSRDICQRGTSLTIQCQVDSQVTMMFWYRQQPGQSLTLIATANQGSEATYESGFVIDKFPISRPNLTFSTLTVSNMSPEDSSIYLCSVGDRQGNTEAFFGQGTRLTVV.

A word on this clonotype: The CDR3 end shows no conserved phenylalanine or tryptophan, and so a read error is likely. The chain carries TRBV12-3 or TRBV12-4 and TRBJ1-2, with TRBD1 identical over 7 bases. CDR3 size: 14 residues. V was clipped by 4 bases and J by 6 bases; unmatched bases: 8. CDR3: CASSYRQGGNGYTI. The DNA of the CDR3 is TGTGCCAGCAGTTACAGGCAGGGGGGAAATGGCTACACCATC.

J is TRBJ1-6 and V is TRBV5-1; TRBD1 matches 7 bases. V shed 4 bases and J 7 bases; nucleotides not matched to a gene: 8. Germline V CDR1 and CDR2: SGHRS, YFSETQ. CDR3 length: 15 amino acids. CDR3 residues: CASSPTTGANSPLHF. DNA of the CDR3: TGCGCCAGCAGCCCGACTACAGGGGCGAATTCACCCCTCCACTTT.

There are many counts of this clonotype. This chain joins TRBV20-1 and TRBJ1-6; D might be TRBD1 (5 bases). The V end lost 5 bases, the J end lost 4 bases, and 15 bases lay between the germline ends. Germline values: CDR1 DFQATT, CDR2 SNEGSKA (reference sequence). This CDR3 has 15 amino acids. The CDR3 DNA is TGCAGTGCTCGGCCCCGGGACGAATATAATTCACCCCTCCACTTT. It codes for CSARPRDEYNSPLHF.

The chain couples TRBV27 to TRBJ2-7; 14 nucleotides agree with TRBD2. Germline loops: CDR1 MNHEY, CDR2 SMNVEV (reference sequence). The V gene end was trimmed by 3 bases and the J gene end by 2 bases; junction bases not matched to a gene: 6. CDR3 length: 17 amino acids. For the CDR3, the DNA is TGTGCCAGCAGTTTCCTAGGACTAGCGGGGGGACCCTACGAGCAGTACGTC. It is translated as CASSFLGLAGGPYEQYV.

This clonotype was seen repeatedly, ten times or more. CDR3 DNA sequence: TGTGCCAGCAGCACCCGACAGGGTGCCTACAATGAGCAGTTCTTC. The encoded protein is CASSTRQGAYNEQFF. This sequence joins TRBV11-2 and TRBJ2-1; 7 bases align to TRBD1. This CDR3 comprises 15 residues. J was trimmed by 2 bases and V by 5 bases; bases with no gene match: 6. Germline CDR1 is SGHAT and CDR2 is FQNNGV. Supplemented by reference TRBV11-2 and TRBJ2-1, the full variable domain reads EAGVAQSPRYKIIEKRQSVAFWCNPISGHATLYWYQQILGQGPKLLIQFQNNGVVDDSQLPKDRFSAERLKGVDSTLKIQPAKLEDSAVYLCASSTRQGAYNEQFFGPGTRLTVL.

As regards this clonotype: This may be a read error: a much more frequent sequence differs by one nucleotide. The gene calls are TRBV5-1 and TRBJ2-5, with D perhaps TRBD1 or TRBD2 (5 bases each). The CDR3 totals 14 residues. V lost 4 bases and J lost 2, with 12 bases in between. Germline V CDR1 and CDR2: SGHRS, YFSETQ. CDR3 amino acids: CASSSRGEQETQYF. CDR3 coding DNA: TGCGCCAGCAGCAGTAGAGGGGAACAAGAGACCCAGTACTTC.

This clonotype has a count of ten or more. The V and J genes are TRBV6-6 and TRBJ2-3; D gene unclear. V lost 9 bases to trimming and J lost 0 bases, with 4 bases between them. CDR3 length: 11 residues. Germline CDR1 MNHNY, CDR2 SVGAGI (reference sequence). In DNA, the CDR3 is TGTGCCAGTTTCAGCACAGATACGCAGTATTTT. It translates to CASFSTDTQYF.

The gene calls are TRBV2 and TRBJ2-6, with D perhaps TRBD2 (5 bases). Between the trimmed V and J ends, which lost 2 bases and 2 bases, there was a span of 10 bases. Per germline, CDR1 SNHLY and CDR2 FYNNEI. The CDR3 totals 16 residues. The CDR3 sequence: CASSERGGPGANVLTF. In DNA form, the CDR3 reads TGTGCCAGCAGTGAACGGGGTGGCCCTGGGGCCAACGTCCTGACTTTC.

This clonotype occurred many times. The chain carries TRBV5-1 and TRBJ2-1, with unresolved D. This CDR3 spans 16 amino acids. The V gene's germline CDR1 is SGHRS and CDR2 YFSETQ. V shed 4 bases and J shed 0 bases, with 14 bases lying between them. This CDR3 is CASSLTGPSSYNEQFF. DNA of the CDR3: TGCGCCAGCAGCCTCACCGGTCCGAGCTCCTACAATGAGCAGTTCTTC. The variable domain in full, with the rest retrieved from reference TRBV5-1 and TRBJ2-1, is KAGVTQTPRYLIKTRGQQVTLSCSPISGHRSVSWYQQTPGQGLQFLFEYFSETQRNKGNFPGRFSGRQFSNSRSEMNVSTLELGDSALYLCASSLTGPSSYNEQFFGPGTRLTVL.

This clonotype has ten or more counts. The V and J genes are TRBV11-2 and TRBJ2-1; TRBD2 aligns across 16 bases. This CDR3 contains 18 residues. V was pared by 1 base and J by 4 bases, with 4 bases of the junction left unmatched. Germline loops: CDR1 SGHAT, CDR2 FQNNGV. DNA of the CDR3: TGTGCCAGCAGCTTAGTGGGGACTAGCGGGGGGGGGTACAATGAGCAGTTCTTC. It translates to CASSLVGTSGGGYNEQFF.

In this sample, this clonotype turned up many times. V is TRBV3-1 and J is TRBJ2-1; TRBD2 aligns across 10 bases. CDR1 is LGHDT and CDR2 is YNNKEL in the germline V gene (reference sequence). The length of the CDR3 is 12 residues. V was clipped by 1 base and J by 14 bases; unmatched bases: 2. The CDR3 loop reads CASSQGGTSEFF. The CDR3 DNA reads as TGTGCCAGCAGCCAAGGCGGGACTAGCGAGTTCTTC.

The table lists this clonotype with a few counts. This may be a read error, as it is one base from a much larger clone. The V gene is TRBV14, the J gene TRBJ1-2; possible D gene TRBD1, 5 bases. Germline V gene lookup returns CDR1 SGHDN and CDR2 FVKESK. There are 16 residues in the CDR3. The CDR3 loop is CASSLRAPRGDYCYTF. CDR3 nucleotides: TGTGCCAGCAGCCTCAGAGCACCTAGGGGAGACTATTGCTACACCTTC.

This clonotype came up many times. The V and J genes are TRBV20-1 and TRBJ1-3; D is undetermined. Germline CDR1 DFQATT, CDR2 SNEGSKA (reference sequence). The ends were cut back, 1 base at V and 4 bases at J, with 8 bases in the middle. The CDR3 sequence is 13 residues long. Here the CDR3 DNA reads TGCAGTGCTAGAGTCAGTCCCGGAAACACCATATATTTT. Translating it yields CSARVSPGNTIYF.

The chain couples TRBV14 to TRBJ1-2, with 11 positions matching TRBD1. The CDR3 contains 15 residues. J was trimmed by 6 bases and V by 4 bases; bases with no gene match: 7. Germline V gene sequence: CDR1 SGHDN, CDR2 FVKESK. CDR3 amino acids: CASSLRTGGWDGYTF. CDR3 nucleotide sequence: TGTGCCAGCAGCCTCAGGACAGGGGGCTGGGATGGCTACACCTTC.

This clonotype appeared many times. The gene calls are TRBV4-1 and TRBJ1-2, with D possibly being TRBD1 (5 bases). The germline V and J ends were trimmed by 1 base and 4 bases, with 7 bases remaining between them. From germline, CDR1 is MGHRA and CDR2 YSYEKL. The CDR3 has 13 amino acids. CDR3 in amino acids: CASSQAQGYGYTF. The CDR3 DNA reads as TGCGCCAGCAGCCAAGCCCAGGGCTATGGCTACACCTTC.

The chain recombines TRBV12-3 or TRBV12-4 with TRBJ2-2, with 11 bases identical to TRBD2. The CDR3 totals 18 residues. J gave up 4 bases and V 10 bases, and 17 bases lay outside the gene matches. CDR3 DNA: TGTGCCACTCCAACTAGCGGGGGCCTTAGGGGGCGCACCGGGGAGCTGTTTTTT. This codes for CATPTSGGLRGRTGELFF.

This clonotype occurred once. At one of its ends the junction is not consistent with the germline gene, which may arise from a read error. This sequence joins TRBV6-5 and TRBJ1-4; 8 bases match TRBD1. In germline, CDR1 is MNHEY, CDR2 SVGAGI. The length of the CDR3 is 15 residues. CDR3 in amino acids: CASSNDRGIHEILFF. DNA of the CDR3: TGTGCCAGCAGCAATGACAGGGGTATACATGAAATACTGTTTTTT.

The CDR3 nucleotides are TGTGCCAGCAATCCTAGCGGGGATCCGGCAGATACGCAGTATTTT. Its translation is CASNPSGDPADTQYF. V and J are TRBV12-3 or TRBV12-4 and TRBJ2-3, with 9 bases matching TRBD2. The CDR3 loop spans 15 amino acids. The V segment lost 7 bases and the J segment 4 bases; nucleotides outside the gene matches: 9.

By share, this clonotype counts as medium-sized. The rearrangement uses TRBV6-2 or TRBV6-3 and TRBJ1-5; a weak D match, TRBD1 (6 bases). V lost 5 bases, J lost 1 base, and 12 bases lay in between. Per germline, CDR1 MNHEY and CDR2 SVGEGT. The CDR3 covers 15 residues. The CDR3 loop reads CASSTGGRSNQPQHF. CDR3 DNA: TGTGCCAGCAGTACCGGGGGCAGGAGCAATCAGCCCCAGCATTTT.

This clonotype was seen ten or more times. The chain carries TRBV28 and TRBJ1-5; D not certain. CDR3 length equals 13 residues. Germline V CDR1 and CDR2: MDHEN, SYDVKM. The V end lost 5 bases, the J end lost 3 bases, and 8 bases lay between the germline ends. The CDR3 protein is CASSSSINQPQHF. In DNA form, the CDR3 reads TGTGCCAGCAGTAGTTCGATCAATCAGCCCCAGCATTTT.

In this sample, this clonotype turned up many times. This chain uses TRBV20-1 with TRBJ1-4, with D possibly matching TRBD1 (6 bases). The CDR3 sequence is 17 residues long. CDR1 DFQATT and CDR2 SNEGSKA come from the germline V gene (reference sequence). Trimming took off 7 bases at V and 0 bases at J, with 21 bases between the two ends. The CDR3 loop reads CSVHAGTSPTTNEKLFF. CDR3 DNA: TGCAGTGTCCATGCGGGGACAAGTCCCACAACTAATGAAAAACTGTTTTTT.

This clonotype occurred many times. The gene calls are TRBV3-1 and TRBJ1-1, with D possibly being TRBD1 (5 bases). Trimming cost V 1 base and J 2 bases, with 8 bases left between them. CDR3 length: 14 amino acids. CDR1 LGHDT and CDR2 YNNKEL come from the germline V gene (reference sequence). CDR3 in DNA: TGTGCCAGCAGCCAAGCAACAGGTAACACTGAAGCTTTCTTT. This encodes CASSQATGNTEAFF.

This clonotype was recorded at least ten times. CDR3 coding DNA: TGTGCCACCAGCAGCTACGGACGGACGGGCGGCGAAAAACTGTTTTTT. The encoded protein is CATSSYGRTGGEKLFF. V and J are TRBV15 and TRBJ1-4; D is uncertain. Germline V gene lookup returns CDR1 LNHNV and CDR2 YYDKDF (reference sequence). This CDR3 region has 16 residues. V was shortened by 3 bases and J by 8 bases, with 19 bases between the two germline ends.